Following are 7 T cell receptor beta chains from one sample sequenced in a study of T cells in Graves' hyperthyroidism and ophthalmopathy. The investigators amplified TCR beta CDR3 regions from RNA transcripts. The TCR CDR3 first-round RT-PCR relied on the HTBI primer set. Each CDR3 protein gets one entry after TCRdb re-called the multiplex PCR reads with MiXCR. This table holds about 640,000 distinct CDR3 sequences, roughly 20% found once. The sequenced material came from blood. These receptors were obtained from a young man with Graves' ophthalmopathy.

The sample holds many counts of this clonotype. This rearrangement joins TRBV28 to TRBJ1-1; tentative D call: TRBD1 (5 bases). Germline V gene lookup returns CDR1 MDHEN and CDR2 SYDVKM. The CDR3 covers 14 residues. The V and J ends lost 1 base and 4 bases respectively, with 10 bases between them. CDR3 DNA sequence: TGTGCCAGCAGTTTATTCCGGGGGACCACTGAAGCTTTCTTT. The encoded protein is CASSLFRGTTEAFF.

For the CDR3, the DNA is TGCAGCGCCTGGGATGGCGGAGAGAACTACGAGCAGTACTTC. As protein: CSAWDGGENYEQYF. The rearrangement links TRBV29-1 to TRBJ2-7; D call uncertain. The CDR3 loop spans 14 amino acids. The V end was cut by 7 bases, the J end by 3 bases, with 19 bases between. Germline V CDR1 and CDR2: SQVTM, ANQGSEA.

V usage is TRBV27 and J usage is TRBJ2-7, with D perhaps matching TRBD1 (6 bases). Per germline, CDR1 MNHEY and CDR2 SMNVEV (reference sequence). Trimming took off 3 bases at V and 2 bases at J, with 11 bases between the two ends. The CDR3 is made up of 14 amino acids. Written as DNA, the CDR3 is TGTGCCAGCAGTTTCCGACAGGCAGCCTACGAGCAGTACTTC. It encodes CASSFRQAAYEQYF.

This clonotype was detected ten times or more. One junction end does not reproduce the germline sequence, and a read error may be involved. This sequence joins TRBV11-2 and TRBJ2-7; 7 positions match TRBD1. The CDR3 is made up of 15 amino acids. Germline CDR1 SGHAT, CDR2 FQNNGV. CDR3 DNA sequence: TGTGCCAGCAGCATAGAAGCCGGGACAGCCTACGAGCAGTACTTC. Translating it yields CASSIEAGTAYEQYF.

This clonotype was found once. This may be a read error, as it is one base from a much larger clone. The V gene is TRBV12-3 or TRBV12-4, the J gene TRBJ1-1; 9 nucleotides match TRBD1. V was pared by 3 bases and J by 1 base, with 3 bases of the junction left unmatched. The length of the CDR3 is 15 residues. Here the CDR3 reads CASSFGTGTNTEAFF. Here the CDR3 DNA reads TGTGCCAGCAGTTTCGGGACAGGGACGAACACTGAAGCTTTCTTT.

The chain uses TRBV27 and TRBJ2-2; 13 nucleotides match TRBD2. CDR1 and CDR2 from the germline V gene are MNHEY and SMNVEV (reference sequence). CDR3 size: 15 residues. V gave up 6 bases and J gave up 3 bases; unmatched junction bases: 1. This chain's CDR3 is CASRGLAGHTGELFF. The CDR3 DNA reads TGTGCCAGCAGGGGACTAGCGGGACACACCGGGGAGCTGTTTTTT.

This clonotype showed up many times. This chain uses TRBV6-2 or TRBV6-3 with TRBJ1-1; 8 bases fit TRBD1. This CDR3 contains 16 residues. The V segment lost 9 bases and the J segment 1 base; nucleotides outside the gene matches: 13. Germline loops: CDR1 MNHEY, CDR2 SVGEGT. The CDR3 here is CARKTGEDEANTEAFF. CDR3 bases: TGTGCCAGAAAGACAGGGGAGGACGAAGCGAACACTGAAGCTTTCTTT.